The entry below gives a single T cell receptor (beta chain) sequence along with its context. What it binds is unknown. Donors had nominal health at sampling but likely had unrecorded immune exposures. A multiplex PCR was run with 60 Vbeta primers and 13 Jbeta primers. The table came from immunoSEQ multiplex PCR; TCRdb's copy has only in-frame clones and leaves some out. The table lists around 63,000 clones, approximately 81% of them singletons. The data are from a study of cytomegalovirus exposure and HLA in healthy donors. Study background: Some 85 million unique TCRs, all from HLA-typed donors, were included in an early release of the data. Study-wide findings and caveats: Across donors, sequencing depth was assumed by presence/absence analyses to be roughly uniform. As a later analysis revealed, the rate of TCR association differed by HLA locus, with DRB1 most and HLA-C fewest.

Germline assignment: CDR1 LNHDA and CDR2 SQIVND (reference sequence). CDR3 length: 15 residues. J lost 1 base, V lost 3 bases, and 3 bases had no gene match. The specimen was PBMCs. This receptor was taken from a young woman in good health and CMV-seronegative. This chain uses TRBV19 with TRBJ1-2, with 9 bases lining up with TRBD1. The CDR3 DNA is TGTGCCAGTAGTATCCGACAGGGGGTTAACTATGGCTACACCTTC. Protein sequence: CASSIRQGVNYGYTF.